This T cell receptor (beta chain) was profiled in a study of T cell responses to AZD1222 COVID-19 vaccine. Study context: It was second doses at about 4 or about 12 weeks that were pooled.

Study-wide results and caveats: Seropositivity was recorded at baseline in only 6 or 7 AZD1222 recipients. In the spike-specific TCR repertoire, nearly half reportedly target unmutated variant regions. Receipt of two AZD1222 doses was followed by a rise in Spike-specific TCR breadth and depth.

Sequencing was performed with immunoSEQ multiplex PCR; in TCRdb, only in-frame clones are kept and a portion is missing. The table records more than 70,000 clones, approximately 90% of them present only once. Of note for this clone: Antigen: not known. This sample also contains other DNA sequences that code for the same CDR3.

The source of this sequence is an adult in good health. The sample was peripheral blood, taken on day 0 of AZD1222 vaccination.

CDR3 DNA sequence: TGTGCCAGCTCACCACCGGGCCAGAGCCAAGAGACCCAGTACTTC. Its protein product is CASSPPGQSQETQYF. V usage is TRBV18 and J usage is TRBJ2-5; no reliable D call. V lost 0 bases and J 1 base, leaving 9 bases between the germline ends. This CDR3 has 15 amino acids. CDR1 and CDR2 from the germline V gene are KGHSH and LQKENI.